This T cell receptor beta chain was identified in a study of CD8 T cells in Susac syndrome. Sequencing of TCR beta was performed on blood CD8+ and CD4+ T cells. Multiple sclerosis controls were treatment-naive patients with stable or active relapsing-remitting disease. Negative isolation yielded the CD8+ and CD4+ T cells, while FACS enriched the TEMRA cells. With random hexamers, reverse transcription was performed on roughly 0.45 to 1 ug of RNA. TCR beta CDR3 was amplified by immunoSEQ covering 54 Vbeta and 13 Jbeta. One entry per CDR3 protein results from TCRdb running MiXCR on the immunoSEQ multiplex PCR reads. The sample has about 200,000 distinct CDR3 sequences, approximately 90% seen once; the top ten hold over 0.1%. This clonotype was sampled from a human donor with multiple sclerosis. Sequenced: CD8+ T cells from PBMCs.

CDR3 sequence: CASSHGEGTEAFF. The CDR3 bases are TGCGCCAGCAGCCATGGGGAAGGCACTGAAGCTTTCTTT. The rearrangement uses TRBV4-3 and TRBJ1-1, with D uncertain. This CDR3 is 13 amino acids long. Germline-derived CDR1 and CDR2 are LGHNA and YSLEER. The V end was cut by 3 bases, the J end by 4 bases, with 9 bases between.